This record concerns one T cell receptor beta chain sequence. Its antigen target is currently unknown. Base-call qualities are not available, and no considerably larger clone is one nucleotide away. Libraries of naive CD8 T cells were generated from about 20,000 to 1,000,000 sorted cells, with 10%, 30% or 50% of the purified RNA used. Naive CD8 T cells were FACS-sorted as CD8+CD4-CCR7+CD45RA+ on a BD FACSAria II into RLT Plus buffer. To test detection sensitivity, Jurkat RNA equivalent to more than 8 TCR copies was spiked into samples of roughly 18,000-1,000,000 naive CD8 T cells. CD8 T cells were enriched using RosetteSep CD8+ T Cell Enrichment Cocktail and Ficoll-Paque, and the enriched cells then underwent ACK red cell lysis. The data were taken from a study of molecular identifiers for immune sequencing clone quantification (dated by TCRdb to 2016 to 2019). About the full investigation: For a replicate experiment, RNA from approximately 20,000 or 100,000 naive CD8 T cells was divided into five aliquots, of which four were sequenced. CD8 T cells were used in a methods study to benchmark molecular-identifier clustering-based TCR repertoire sequencing (MIDCIRS) and TCR RNA copy counting.

From its cysteine to its phenylalanine, the CDR3 spans 13 amino acids. Of the read, only the CDR3 DNA is kept; its 39 bases are in frame from base 1. The V end loses 3 bases and the J end loses 4 bases, and a stretch of 9 bases separates them. The germline V gene yields SGHDN for CDR1 and FVKESK for CDR2. Summary of the overall study and its limitations: Identical TCR molecules sharing a barcode could cause highly expanded clone sizes to be underestimated. The naive libraries included spiked-in Jurkat TCR RNA (10 copies' worth), and this RNA is not part of the donor repertoire. Clones above 20 RNA copies held over 99% of molecules in CMV-specific effector cells but under 1% in naive cells. Spiked-in Jurkat TCR RNA equivalent to a single cell was reported to be detectable even among more than 900,000 naive CD8 T cells. Around 2.9 recovered TCR RNA copies per cell were obtained by modeling, versus about ten by digital PCR, implying a capture efficiency of about 30%. Without barcode sub-clustering, chimeric consensus sequences inflated TCR diversity; chimeras reached as high as 47%.

Library creation used PCR. Sequencing relied on a NextSeq 500. Bulk TCR libraries were prepared as previously described, using TCR primers listed in Table S5. The Qiagen AllPrep DNA/RNA kit was used to purify total RNA. Before analysis, reads from multiple sequencing runs of one library were combined. Under the source paper's analysis protocol: Reads were retained only if their TCR constant sequence matched exactly, and those retained reads were trimmed to 150 nt and grouped according to their 12-nt molecular barcodes. Reads within each barcode group were sub-clustered using a 15% Levenshtein threshold, and quality-weighted consensus sequences were constructed for each RNA molecule. Non-functional sequences were excluded, and lower-count sequences lying one edit away from another sequence were also excluded. Based on a fit of two negative binomial distributions, barcode sub-clusters having less than 20% of the maximum read count were discarded. TCRdb cleaned the public reads at Q25 with fastp, built clones with MiXCR and kept in-frame beta chains. One record per CDR3 amino acid sequence lists the most common genes and DNA. None of the V and J calls come from the authors' own analysis; TCRdb made them. Counted in this sample were about 86,000 distinct CDR3 sequences; 25% of them appeared once. Of the sample, 0.75% to 0.9% is held by the ten largest clones.

The receptor chain draws on TRBV14 and TRBJ2-5, with the D gene uncertain. Sequencing was done on a sample of naive CD8+ T cells from blood, with Jurkat cell RNA spiked in. Interpreted using the paper, the cell subset or site label stands for: FACS-sorted CD8+CD4-CCR7+CD45RA+ naive T cells. The sequence was obtained from a human donor in good health. Some libraries in this study had Jurkat cell RNA spiked in. The DNA is as follows: TGTGCCAGCAGCCAGGAAGGTGGAGAGACCCAGTACTTC. This encodes CASSQEGGETQYF.